This passage covers 7 T cell receptor beta chains from one sample sequenced in a study of blood T cell repertoires in COVID-19 (dated by TCRdb to 2018 to 2021). Preparation of the library involved the immunoSEQ multiplex PCR assay. TCRdb carries this immuneACCESS record with in-frame sequences only. Its versions omit some clonotypes, under half of them owing to an unresolved V gene in the studies checked, with the rest unexplained. The sample table lists hundreds of thousands of clones, 80% to 90% of them with a count of one. The ten largest clones take up around 15% of the sample. The material sequenced was PBMCs or T cells enriched from blood (not recorded which). The receptors come from a man aged 18 to 30 who had recovered from COVID-19.

This clone was detected only once. The rearrangement joins TRBV5-4 to TRBJ1-4; 7 bases are shared with TRBD1. The CDR3 is made up of 16 amino acids. Germline V gives CDR1 SGHNT, CDR2 YYREEE (reference sequence). V lost 1 base to trimming and J lost 3 bases; unmatched junction nucleotides: 6. The CDR3 bases are TGTGCCAGCAGCTTGCGAACGGGACAGCCTAATGAAAAACTGTTTTTT. It codes for CASSLRTGQPNEKLFF.

This rearrangement joins TRBV3-1 (or the pseudogene TRBV3-2) to TRBJ1-3, with 8 bases aligning to TRBD1. V lost 1 base to trimming and J lost 14 bases; unmatched junction nucleotides: 16. Germline loops: CDR1 LGHDT, CDR2 YNNKEL (reference sequence). The CDR3 covers 16 residues. As DNA, the CDR3 is TGTGCCAGCAGCCAAGTATCGGGACAGGAGCTCCCGTGCTTATATTTT. It translates to CASSQVSGQELPCLYF.

V and J are TRBV3-1 (or the pseudogene TRBV3-2) and TRBJ2-5, with TRBD1 as a possible D gene (5 bases). Per germline, CDR1 LGHDT and CDR2 YNNKEL (reference sequence). V lost 1 base, J lost 5 bases, and 5 bases lay in between. The CDR3 is made up of 12 amino acids. CDR3 sequence reads: CASSQGQETQYF. The CDR3 DNA reads as TGTGCCAGCAGCCAAGGACAGGAGACCCAGTACTTC.

This clone was observed a few times. The chain recombines TRBV6-5 with TRBJ2-1; TRBD2 aligns across 9 bases. Germline V gene data show CDR1 as MNHEY and CDR2 as SVGAGI. CDR3 length: 11 residues. The J segment lost 10 bases and the V segment lost 11 bases, leaving 6 bases of the junction unmatched. CDR3 bases: TGTGCCGGAACCCTAGCGGGGGAGCAGTTCTTC. Translation: CAGTLAGEQFF.

The rearrangement uses TRBV7-2 and TRBJ2-1, with D unresolved. Germline V gene data show CDR1 as SGHTA and CDR2 as FQGNSA. V lost 5 bases to trimming and J lost 5 bases, with 10 bases between them. The CDR3 has 13 amino acids. The CDR3 reads CASSPQAHNEQFF. The CDR3 region has the DNA TGTGCCAGCAGCCCCCAAGCCCACAATGAGCAGTTCTTC.

The J gene is TRBJ1-1, the V gene TRBV10-2; 8 bases line up with TRBD1. V was clipped by 4 bases and J by 4 bases; unmatched bases: 5. The V gene's germline CDR1 is WSHSY and CDR2 SAAADI. This CDR3 is built from 14 residues. CDR3 sequence reads: CASSVGQGSTEAFF. In DNA form, the CDR3 reads TGCGCCAGCAGTGTAGGACAGGGTTCCACTGAAGCTTTCTTT.

This chain uses TRBV28 with TRBJ1-1, with D uncertain. The germline V gene has CDR1 MDHEN and CDR2 SYDVKM. With 6 bases removed from V and 2 bases from J, the gap between germline ends came to 13 bases. CDR3 length equals 14 residues. The CDR3 sequence: CASREARTNTEAFF. The CDR3 coding sequence is TGTGCCAGCAGAGAAGCTAGAACAAACACTGAAGCTTTCTTT.